A selection of T cell receptor beta chains follows, all from one sample in a study of T cells after yellow fever vaccination. Via MiXCR, TCRdb re-called the 5' RACE reads, giving one row per CDR3 protein. The profile shows a few hundred thousand distinct CDR3 sequences, 4.1% of them singletons. The source was PBMCs, collected 5 days after the yellow fever booster vaccination. The receptors stem from a man aged 18 to 30 who received the YFV17D yellow fever vaccine. Each CDR3 is given with its conserved first and last residue. A D gene is named only where the DNA matches it firmly. Expanded clones are given a class, and other clones once, few, many or no size at all.

cdr3_length j_call clone_size d_call v_call cdr3_aa cdr3_nt
15 TRBJ1-1 few - TRBV4-3 CASSQSYRVNTEAFF TGCGCCAGCAGCCAATCCTACCGAGTTAACACTGAAGCTTTCTTT
17 TRBJ2-3 many TRBD2 TRBV7-9 CASSPSLSSGAQDTQYF TGTGCCAGCAGCCCGAGCTTGTCCAGCGGGGCCCAAGATACGCAGTATTTT
14 TRBJ2-1 - TRBD1 TRBV5-1 CASSLWDSYNEQFF TGCGCCAGCAGCCTCTGGGACAGCTACAATGAGCAGTTCTTC
13 TRBJ2-1 - TRBD1 TRBV10-3 CAISSQGADEQFF TGTGCCATCAGTTCCCAGGGGGCGGATGAGCAGTTCTTC
16 TRBJ2-3 many TRBD1 TRBV18 CASSRDRDRGTDTQYF TGTGCCAGCTCACGGGACCGGGACAGGGGCACAGATACGCAGTATTTT
16 TRBJ2-3 few TRBD2 TRBV11-2 CASSLVGGGAADTQYF TGTGCCAGCAGCTTAGTCGGCGGGGGGGCCGCAGATACGCAGTATTTT
14 TRBJ1-3 few - TRBV6-5 CASSARAFGNTIYF TGTGCCAGCAGTGCCAGGGCATTCGGAAACACCATATATTTT
16 TRBJ2-1 - - TRBV11-2 CASSLDGAFSGNEQFF TGTGCCAGCAGCTTAGATGGAGCTTTCTCCGGCAATGAGCAGTTCTTC
15 TRBJ2-3 many - TRBV11-2 CASSKDRGSTDTQYF TGTGCCAGCAGTAAAGACCGGGGAAGCACAGATACGCAGTATTTT
15 TRBJ2-3 - - TRBV3-1 CASGPGGSFGDTQYF TGTGCCAGCGGACCTGGGGGCTCCTTCGGAGATACGCAGTATTTT
11 TRBJ2-3 few - TRBV5-6 CASISTDTQYF TGTGCCAGCATCAGCACAGATACGCAGTATTTT
15 TRBJ1-2 few - TRBV7-9 CASSPAGLSNYGYTF TGTGCCAGCAGTCCCGCGGGGCTGTCTAACTATGGCTACACCTTC
14 TRBJ1-1 few - TRBV7-2 CASSLVPGDSEAFF TGTGCCAGCAGCTTAGTTCCGGGGGACTCTGAAGCTTTCTTT
16 TRBJ1-1 many - TRBV9 CASSDRQGLQNTEAFF TGTGCCAGCAGCGACCGTCAGGGCCTTCAAAACACTGAAGCTTTCTTT
15 TRBJ2-5 - - TRBV6-1 CASFQRAGPEETQYF TGTGCCAGCTTCCAGAGGGCAGGACCCGAAGAGACCCAGTACTTC
17 TRBJ1-5 many TRBD1 TRBV7-6 CASSLVAGTGILQPQHF TGTGCCAGCAGCTTAGTCGCCGGGACAGGGATCCTTCAGCCCCAGCATTTT
15 TRBJ2-5 few - TRBV4-1 CASSQGDSGQPAQYF TGCGCCAGCAGCCAAGGGGATAGCGGACAACCGGCCCAGTACTTC
16 TRBJ1-2 - - TRBV5-1 CASSLEGERGNYGYTF TGCGCCAGCAGCTTGGAAGGGGAACGGGGAAACTATGGCTACACCTTC
16 TRBJ2-4 few TRBD2 TRBV7-2 CASSLSFGGAINIQYF TGTGCCAGCAGCTTATCCTTCGGGGGGGCGATAAACATTCAGTACTTC
14 TRBJ2-3 few - TRBV5-1 CASSSQSSTDTQYF TGCGCCAGCAGCTCACAATCTAGCACAGATACGCAGTATTTT
17 TRBJ1-6 - - TRBV9 CASSSGLTRSYNSPLHF TGTGCCAGCAGCTCGGGACTCACTAGGTCGTATAATTCACCCCTCCACTTT
13 TRBJ2-3 - - TRBV7-6 CASRESGGQTQYF TGTGCCAGCCGGGAAAGCGGGGGACAGACGCAGTATTTT